These 17 T cell receptor beta chains were sequenced from one sample in a study of blood T cell repertoires in COVID-19. Repertoires were generated with immunoSEQ multiplex PCR, while TCRdb's copy carries only in-frame clones and drops some. The sample records 93,000 or so clones, roughly 89% being singletons. The sequencing sample was made of peripheral blood. These receptors were obtained from a woman of 80 years or more in a cohort sampled during active COVID-19.

The V and J genes are TRBV7-2 and TRBJ2-3; D gene ambiguous. The V and J ends lost 5 bases and 0 bases respectively, with 9 bases between them. Germline assignment: CDR1 SGHTA and CDR2 FQGNSA. CDR3 length equals 14 residues. The CDR3 DNA reads as TGTGCCAGCAGCCCCCAGACTAGCACAGATACGCAGTATTTT. This translates into CASSPQTSTDTQYF.

The chain couples TRBV7-2 to TRBJ2-1; D call uncertain. Trimming removed 5 bases at V and 5 bases at J, with 7 bases between. CDR1 and CDR2 from the germline V gene are SGHTA and FQGNSA. The CDR3 contains 12 residues. The CDR3 DNA follows: TGTGCCAGCAGCCCCCCCAACAATGAGCAGTTCTTC. Protein sequence: CASSPPNNEQFF. Complete variable domain (other parts from reference TRBV7-2 and TRBJ2-1): GAGVSQSPSNKVTEKGKDVELRCDPISGHTALYWYRQSLGQGLEFLIYFQGNSAPDKSGLPSDRFSAERTGGSVSTLTIQRTQQEDSAVYLCASSPPNNEQFFGPGTRLTVL.

The chain combines TRBV6-5 with TRBJ2-1; TRBD1 matches at 8 bases. CDR3 length equals 13 residues. Germline V gene sequence: CDR1 MNHEY, CDR2 SVGAGI. Trimming took 6 bases from V and 8 from J; bases not matched to a gene: 6. The CDR3 DNA reads as TGTGCCAGCAGAATGCAGGGGGCAGATGAGCAGTTCTTC. This sequence encodes CASRMQGADEQFF.

The chain recombines TRBV6-5 with TRBJ1-6; 8 bases align to TRBD1. Per germline, CDR1 MNHEY and CDR2 SVGAGI. The CDR3 covers 14 residues. The ends lost 6 bases at V and 11 bases at J; junction bases unmatched: 9. CDR3 loop: CASRQQGAHPPLHF. For the CDR3, the DNA is TGTGCCAGCAGGCAGCAGGGGGCGCATCCACCCCTCCACTTT.

The chain carries TRBV7-9 and TRBJ1-2, with D maybe TRBD1 (5 bases). Trimming left V 3 bases short and J 6 bases short, with 14 bases between. The CDR3 spans 14 residues. Germline-derived CDR1 and CDR2 are SEHNR and FQNEAQ (reference sequence). The CDR3 sequence is CASSFGGESNGYTF. The CDR3 DNA sequence: TGTGCCAGCAGCTTTGGGGGGGAGAGTAATGGCTACACCTTC.

The rearrangement links TRBV3-1 (or the pseudogene TRBV3-2) to TRBJ2-7; 10 nucleotides agree with TRBD2. The CDR3 sequence is 17 residues long. The V gene's germline CDR1 is LGHDT and CDR2 YNNKEL (reference sequence). Trimming cost V 0 bases and J 0 bases; bases outside gene matches: 5. CDR3 nucleotides: TGTGCCAGCAGCCAAGACCGACTAGCGGGTATCTCCTACGAGCAGTACTTC. Its translation is CASSQDRLAGISYEQYF.

V is TRBV6-1 and J is TRBJ1-1, with D possibly being TRBD1 (5 bases). Germline CDR1 and CDR2: MNHNS and SASEGT. The CDR3 is 12 amino acids. Trimming pared 3 bases from V and 4 bases from J, leaving 6 bases between. The CDR3 DNA follows: TGTGCCAGCAGTGACAGGGTCACTGAAGCTTTCTTT. Encoded protein: CASSDRVTEAFF.

V gene TRBV6-5 combines with J gene TRBJ1-3; 7 positions match TRBD1. V lost 5 bases and J lost 5; bases outside the gene matches: 9. CDR3 length: 15 amino acids. CDR1 MNHEY and CDR2 SVGAGI come from the germline V gene. Here the CDR3 reads CASSPDRLPRNTIYF. CDR3 sequence (DNA): TGTGCCAGCAGTCCGGACAGGCTACCCCGAAACACCATATATTTT.

This chain uses TRBV5-4 with TRBJ2-1; 12 bases are a match to TRBD2. V shed 0 bases and J 5 bases; nucleotides not matched to a gene: 12. The CDR3 spans 19 residues. Germline V lookup: CDR1 SGHNT, CDR2 YYREEE (reference sequence). CDR3 sequence: CASSLGGTSGRTTHNEQFF. For the CDR3, the DNA is TGTGCCAGCAGCTTGGGAGGGACTAGCGGGCGCACCACGCACAATGAGCAGTTCTTC. The full variable domain, completed using reference TRBV5-4 and TRBJ2-1, is ETGVTQSPTHLIKTRGQQVTLRCSSQSGHNTVSWYQQALGQGPQFIFQYYREEENGRGNFPPRFSGLQFPNYSSELNVNALELDDSALYLCASSLGGTSGRTTHNEQFFGPGTRLTVL.

CDR3 region: CASSYQLGGNEQFF. CDR3 nucleotides: TGTGCCAGCAGTTACCAGCTAGGAGGCAATGAGCAGTTCTTC. The chain uses TRBV6-6 and TRBJ2-1; D may be TRBD2 (5 bases). Germline loops: CDR1 MNHNY, CDR2 SVGAGI (reference sequence). The V gene lost 2 bases and the J gene lost 6 bases, with 11 bases spanning the gap. The length of the CDR3 is 14 residues.

The CDR3 sequence: CASSYSGPPTGELFF. Here the CDR3 DNA reads TGCGCCAGCAGCTACAGCGGGCCCCCCACCGGGGAGCTGTTTTTT. The chain recombines TRBV5-1 with TRBJ2-2; a weak D match, TRBD2 (6 bases). The V gene's germline CDR1 is SGHRS and CDR2 YFSETQ. The CDR3 sequence is 15 residues long. Trimming left V 3 bases short and J 4 bases short, with 13 bases between.

The J gene is TRBJ2-7, the V gene TRBV29-1; 13 bases agree with TRBD2. The CDR3 runs 13 residues. Germline-derived CDR1 and CDR2 are SQVTM and ANQGSEA. Germline trimming cut 7 bases from V and 5 bases from J; bases unmatched to any gene: 5. CDR3 loop: CSAELAGGNEQYF. As DNA, the CDR3 is TGCAGCGCAGAACTAGCGGGAGGGAACGAGCAGTACTTC.

The V gene is TRBV4-1, the J gene TRBJ1-1, with 8 nucleotides matching TRBD1. V shed 4 bases and J 2 bases; nucleotides not matched to a gene: 3. CDR1 and CDR2 (germline): MGHRA, YSYEKL. This CDR3 has 14 residues. The CDR3: CASSLQGGNTEAFF. In nucleotides, the CDR3 is TGCGCCAGCAGCCTACAGGGGGGAAACACTGAAGCTTTCTTT.

The chain links TRBV7-6 to TRBJ2-7; TRBD2 matches at 9 bases. J was trimmed by 3 bases and V by 3 bases; bases with no gene match: 3. The length of the CDR3 is 14 residues. Looked up from germline, CDR1 is SGHVS and CDR2 is FNYEAQ. CDR3 sequence: CASSLSSGNYEQYF. Written as DNA, the CDR3 is TGTGCCAGCAGCTTGTCTAGCGGGAACTACGAGCAGTACTTC.

J is TRBJ2-2 and V is TRBV28; a weak D match, TRBD2 (5 bases). The CDR3 runs 15 residues. Trimming cost V 6 bases and J 4 bases, with 15 bases left between them. Germline loops: CDR1 MDHEN, CDR2 SYDVKM. The CDR3 DNA follows: TGTGCCAGCAGGTCTCAGGAGGACGGCACCGGGGAGCTGTTTTTT. It codes for CASRSQEDGTGELFF.

The genes are TRBV4-1 and TRBJ2-7; possible D gene TRBD2, 6 bases. CDR3 length: 16 residues. CDR1 is MGHRA and CDR2 is YSYEKL in the germline V gene. Trimming shortened V by 2 bases and J by 3 bases, and 17 bases separated the two germline ends. CDR3 amino acids: CASSQPTAGTHYEQYF. CDR3 sequence (DNA): TGCGCCAGCAGCCAACCCACCGCGGGGACCCACTACGAGCAGTACTTC.

CDR3 coding DNA: TGTGCCAGCAGTGAATACATGCAAGAGACCCAGTACTTC. Protein sequence: CASSEYMQETQYF. V is TRBV6-1 and J is TRBJ2-5; D ambiguous. Trimming pared 2 bases from V and 2 bases from J, leaving 6 bases between. The CDR3 runs to 13 residues. Per the germline V gene, CDR1 is MNHNS and CDR2 is SASEGT.